This TCR beta chain was obtained from a study of T cells in Graves' hyperthyroidism and ophthalmopathy. TCR beta CDR3 sequences were amplified from RNA transcripts. The HTBI primer set served for first-round RT-PCR of the TCR CDR3. MiXCR, applied by TCRdb to the multiplex PCR reads, yields one record per CDR3 protein. The table shows fewer than 350,000 distinct CDR3 sequences, with roughly an eighth occurring only once. This clonotype was seen at least ten times. The CDR3 consists of 15 residues. After removal of 6 bases from V and 14 bases from J, the junction contained 14 bases not matched to a gene. The germline V gene encodes CDR1 MNHEY and CDR2 SMNVEV (reference sequence).

The receptor's source is a woman in her forties with Graves' hyperthyroidism. The J gene is TRBJ1-6, the V gene TRBV27, with TRBD1 identical over 9 bases. The sequencing sample was made of blood. The CDR3 loop reads CASSFITGQGGSLHF. CDR3 sequence (DNA): TGTGCCAGCAGCTTCATAACGGGACAGGGCGGTTCCCTCCACTTT.